The following is a T cell receptor beta chain sequence with its context. The entry originates in a study of T cell changes during pregnancy in multiple sclerosis. The ends lost 3 bases at V and 3 bases at J; junction bases unmatched: 7. This CDR3 has 15 residues. Per the germline V gene, CDR1 is MGHRA and CDR2 is YSYEKL. The table came from immunoSEQ multiplex PCR; TCRdb's copy has only in-frame clones and leaves some out. The table shows fewer than 70,000 clones, with approximately 92% occurring only once. This specimen was CD8+ T cells from peripheral blood mononuclear cells, taken in the third trimester of pregnancy. The J gene is TRBJ2-7, the V gene TRBV4-1; 8 bases agree with TRBD2. This clonotype was sampled from a female donor in good health, enrolled as a control in a pregnancy study. CDR3 sequence reads: CASSQKDGGDYEQYF. CDR3 DNA sequence: TGCGCCAGCAGCCAGAAGGACGGGGGGGACTACGAGCAGTACTTC.